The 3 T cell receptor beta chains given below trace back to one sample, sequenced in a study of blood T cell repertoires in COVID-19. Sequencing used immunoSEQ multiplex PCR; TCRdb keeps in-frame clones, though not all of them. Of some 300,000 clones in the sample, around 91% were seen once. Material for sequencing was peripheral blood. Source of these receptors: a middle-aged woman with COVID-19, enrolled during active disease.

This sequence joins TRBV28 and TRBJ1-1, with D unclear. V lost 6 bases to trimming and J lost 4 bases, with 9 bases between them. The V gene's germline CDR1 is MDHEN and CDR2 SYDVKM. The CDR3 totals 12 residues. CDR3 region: CASRPAATEAFF. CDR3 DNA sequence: TGTGCCAGCAGGCCGGCGGCCACTGAAGCTTTCTTT.

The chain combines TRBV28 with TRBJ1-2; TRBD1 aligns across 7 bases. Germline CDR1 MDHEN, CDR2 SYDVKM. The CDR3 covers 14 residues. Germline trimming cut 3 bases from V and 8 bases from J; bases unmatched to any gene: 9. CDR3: CASSFGQAIQGYTF. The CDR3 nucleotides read TGTGCCAGCAGTTTTGGACAGGCCATTCAAGGCTACACCTTC.

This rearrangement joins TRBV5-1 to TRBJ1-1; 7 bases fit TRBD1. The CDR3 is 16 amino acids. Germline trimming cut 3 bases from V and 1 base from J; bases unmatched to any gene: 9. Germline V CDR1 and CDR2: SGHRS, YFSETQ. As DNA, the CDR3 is TGCGCCAGCAGCTCGCAAACGACAGGGTCGAACACTGAAGCTTTCTTT. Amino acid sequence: CASSSQTTGSNTEAFF.